One and the same sample provided the 29 T cell receptor beta chains below, sequenced in a study of blood T cell repertoires in COVID-19. The data were produced by immunoSEQ multiplex PCR, yet TCRdb's version contains in-frame clones alone and is incomplete. The table records 35,000 to 45,000 clones, about 85% of them present only once. What was sequenced was peripheral blood. The receptors derive from a human donor in a cohort sampled during active COVID-19.

This chain uses TRBV10-3 with TRBJ1-1, with 7 bases aligning to TRBD1. The V gene's germline CDR1 is ENHRY and CDR2 SYGVKD. The CDR3 has 19 amino acids. The junction had 19 bases not matched to a gene; V was cut back by 6 bases and J by 0 bases. CDR3 nucleotides: TGTGCCATCAGGCGGACAGGTTCGACAACTCCTAACATGAACACTGAAGCTTTCTTT. As protein: CAIRRTGSTTPNMNTEAFF.

CDR3 region: CASRSLTGGLSPLHF. The CDR3 nucleotides read TGTGCCAGCAGGTCCCTGACAGGGGGCCTTTCACCCCTCCACTTT. The V call is TRBV3-1 (or the pseudogene TRBV3-2), the J call TRBJ1-6; 10 bases match TRBD1. J was trimmed by 9 bases and V by 6 bases; bases with no gene match: 8. This CDR3 is 15 amino acids long. In germline, CDR1 is LGHDT, CDR2 YNNKEL (reference sequence).

The chain's CDR3 is CASSGDKRYEQYF. DNA of the CDR3: TGTGCCAGCAGTGGGGACAAAAGGTACGAGCAGTACTTC. The chain links TRBV27 to TRBJ2-7; tentatively, D is TRBD1 (6 bases). Germline V CDR1 and CDR2: MNHEY, SMNVEV (reference sequence). This CDR3 is 13 amino acids long. The V end was cut by 5 bases, the J end by 4 bases, with 12 bases between.

V and J are TRBV6-1 and TRBJ2-1; 7 bases match TRBD2. The CDR3 sequence is 16 residues long. V shed 4 bases, J shed 0 bases, and the junction held 6 bases outside the gene matches. CDR1 MNHNS and CDR2 SASEGT come from the germline V gene. CDR3 sequence reads: CASSASGARSYNEQFF. CDR3 DNA sequence: TGTGCCAGCAGTGCAAGCGGGGCCCGCTCCTACAATGAGCAGTTCTTC.

The chain carries TRBV4-1 and TRBJ2-2; 10 nucleotides align to TRBD2. The germline CDR1 and CDR2 sequences are MGHRA and YSYEKL. The CDR3 spans 16 residues. The V segment lost 3 bases and the J segment 7 bases; nucleotides outside the gene matches: 8. Here the CDR3 DNA reads TGCGCCAGCAGCCAGAATCCGGGACTAGCGAGCGGGGAGCTGTTTTTT. Its translation is CASSQNPGLASGELFF.

J is TRBJ1-2 and V is TRBV4-1; 8 nucleotides align to TRBD1. V dropped 2 bases and J dropped 7; count of bases not matched to a gene: 6. The CDR3 is 14 amino acids. In germline, CDR1 is MGHRA, CDR2 YSYEKL. CDR3 DNA sequence: TGCGCCAGCAGCCAACCGGACAGGGAAGGTGGCTACACCTTC. It is translated as CASSQPDREGGYTF.

This clone was observed a handful of times. The V and J genes are TRBV5-6 and TRBJ2-7; no reliable D call. CDR3 length: 11 amino acids. V was clipped by 4 bases and J by 1 base, with 3 bases between them. In germline, CDR1 is SGHDT, CDR2 YYEEEE. The CDR3 here is CASSPSYEQYF. In nucleotides, the CDR3 is TGTGCCAGCAGCCCTTCCTACGAGCAGTACTTC.

The chain links TRBV2 to TRBJ2-1, with D hard to call. Trimming left V 4 bases short and J 0 bases short, with 10 bases between. The CDR3 loop spans 15 amino acids. Per the germline V gene, CDR1 is SNHLY and CDR2 is FYNNEI. The CDR3 nucleotides read TGTGCCAGCAGTGTCGGAGCGACCTCCTACAATGAGCAGTTCTTC. Translated: CASSVGATSYNEQFF.

The chain joins TRBV11-1 to TRBJ2-5, with 8 nucleotides matching TRBD1. Germline V CDR1 and CDR2: SGHAT, FQDESV (reference sequence). This CDR3 is 14 amino acids long. V gave up 5 bases and J gave up 1 base; unmatched junction bases: 3. CDR3 nucleotide sequence: TGTGCCAGCAGCCGGACAGGGACCCAAGAGACCCAGTACTTC. This codes for CASSRTGTQETQYF. Full variable domain (remainder filled in from reference TRBV11-1 and TRBJ2-5): EAEVAQSPRYKITEKSQAVAFWCDPISGHATLYWYRQILGQGPELLVQFQDESVVDDSQLPKDRFSAERLKGVDSTLKIQPAELGDSAMYLCASSRTGTQETQYFGPGTRLLVL.

V and J are TRBV15 and TRBJ2-7; D gene uncertain. The V gene lost 1 base and the J gene lost 0 bases, with 4 bases spanning the gap. CDR3 length: 13 amino acids. Germline CDR1 and CDR2: LNHNV and YYDKDF (reference sequence). CDR3 protein: CATSRGLSYEQYF. CDR3 DNA: TGTGCCACCAGCAGAGGGCTCTCCTACGAGCAGTACTTC.

The rearrangement uses TRBV19 and TRBJ2-5; D is perhaps TRBD2 (5 bases). Deletions cut 3 bases from V and 7 bases from J, with 12 bases between. Germline CDR1 LNHDA, CDR2 SQIVND (reference sequence). The CDR3 totals 13 residues. The CDR3 loop reads CASSIAIRGTQYF. The CDR3 DNA follows: TGTGCCAGTAGTATTGCGATTCGGGGGACCCAGTACTTC.

In this sample, this clone turned up once. The rearrangement uses TRBV5-1 and TRBJ2-7; 7 bases map to TRBD2. Germline V gene data show CDR1 as SGHRS and CDR2 as YFSETQ. The CDR3 covers 15 residues. V shed 0 bases and J 5 bases; nucleotides not matched to a gene: 8. In DNA form, the CDR3 reads TGCGCCAGCAGCTTGGCCGCGGGGGTTCCCAACGAGCAGTACTTC. Translated: CASSLAAGVPNEQYF.

This chain joins TRBV12-2 and TRBJ2-7; no DNA check was done on the table's D call, TRBD1. TRBV12-2 is a known pseudogene. The CDR3 is 12 residues long. The CDR3 protein is CASRQGSREQYF. The CDR3 DNA follows: TGTGCAAGTCGTCAGGGGTCTAGGGAGCAGTACTTC.

This clone was seen a few times. J is TRBJ1-5 and V is TRBV7-2; D remains ambiguous. V dropped 0 bases and J dropped 7 bases, with 7 bases sitting between them. Germline loops: CDR1 SGHTA, CDR2 FQGNSA. CDR3 length: 13 amino acids. DNA of the CDR3: TGTGCCAGCAGCTTAGCGCGCGGGCAGCCCCAGCATTTT. It is translated as CASSLARGQPQHF.

The chain employs TRBV11-1 and TRBJ2-5; tentatively, D is TRBD1 (7 bases). Trimming shortened V by 6 bases and J by 2 bases, and 19 bases separated the two germline ends. The CDR3 is 16 amino acids. Germline V CDR1 and CDR2: SGHAT, FQDESV (reference sequence). The CDR3 region is CASSSLGGQVQETQYF. The CDR3 DNA sequence: TGTGCCAGCAGTAGCTTGGGAGGACAGGTTCAAGAGACCCAGTACTTC.

This clone was detected once. V usage is TRBV6-2 or TRBV6-3 and J usage is TRBJ1-2, with TRBD1 as a possible D gene (6 bases). In germline, CDR1 is MNHEY, CDR2 SVGEGT. This CDR3 is built from 13 residues. Trimming took 4 bases from V and 10 from J, leaving 16 bases between them. In DNA, the CDR3 is TGTGCCAGCAGTTCCGCGACAGGAACTGCCTACACCTTC. Protein sequence: CASSSATGTAYTF.

The rearrangement joins TRBV7-2 to TRBJ2-7; TRBD2 is a possible D gene (6 bases). Germline V gene sequence: CDR1 SGHTA, CDR2 FQGNSA. CDR3 length: 14 amino acids. V lost 1 base, J lost 4 bases, and 11 bases lay in between. Here the CDR3 reads CASSLGGVTYEQYF. The CDR3, as DNA: TGTGCCAGCAGCTTAGGCGGGGTTACATACGAGCAGTACTTC.

The chain employs TRBV10-3 and TRBJ2-7, with 12 bases that match TRBD2. Trimming removed 0 bases from V and 3 bases from J; junction bases left unmatched: 6. The CDR3 totals 17 residues. The germline V gene encodes CDR1 ENHRY and CDR2 SYGVKD. The DNA for the CDR3 is TGTGCCATCAGTGAGTCAGGGCTAGCGGGGGGGAACTACGAGCAGTACTTC. It translates to CAISESGLAGGNYEQYF.

The chain is built from TRBV6-5 and TRBJ1-4, with a tentative D call TRBD1 (5 bases). The CDR3 consists of 15 residues. Trimming pared 4 bases from V and 5 bases from J, leaving 14 bases between. Germline loops: CDR1 MNHEY, CDR2 SVGAGI. CDR3 amino acids: CASSSRDGGNEKLFF. DNA of the CDR3: TGTGCCAGCAGTTCCCGGGACGGGGGGAATGAAAAACTGTTTTTT.

V is TRBV9 and J is TRBJ1-4; D is unclear. There are 13 residues in the CDR3. The germline V gene encodes CDR1 SGDLS and CDR2 YYNGEE. The V and J ends lost 4 bases and 8 bases respectively, with 12 bases between them. The DNA for the CDR3 is TGTGCCAGCAGCCCCGGGGTGGGGGAAAAACTGTTTTTT. This codes for CASSPGVGEKLFF.

V gene TRBV5-1 combines with J gene TRBJ2-5; D unclear. V was trimmed by 0 bases and J by 5 bases, leaving 8 bases between them. This CDR3 spans 13 amino acids. Germline V gives CDR1 SGHRS, CDR2 YFSETQ. CDR3 in amino acids: CASSLVQIETQYF. The CDR3 DNA reads as TGCGCCAGCAGCTTGGTACAGATTGAGACCCAGTACTTC. Full variable domain (outside the CDR3, taken from reference TRBV5-1 and TRBJ2-5): KAGVTQTPRYLIKTRGQQVTLSCSPISGHRSVSWYQQTPGQGLQFLFEYFSETQRNKGNFPGRFSGRQFSNSRSEMNVSTLELGDSALYLCASSLVQIETQYFGPGTRLLVL.

The V gene is TRBV19, the J gene TRBJ2-2, with 8 nucleotides matching TRBD1. The CDR3 is made up of 15 amino acids. Germline V gene data show CDR1 as LNHDA and CDR2 as SQIVND (reference sequence). V was pared by 4 bases and J by 3 bases, with 4 bases of the junction left unmatched. CDR3 bases: TGTGCCAGTAGTACAGGACAGGGCGACACCGGGGAGCTGTTTTTT. It is translated as CASSTGQGDTGELFF.

CDR3 residues: CASRIAVYEETQYF. The CDR3 DNA sequence: TGTGCCAGCAGGATAGCGGTATACGAAGAGACCCAGTACTTC. The rearrangement uses TRBV2 and TRBJ2-5; the D gene is possibly TRBD2 (6 bases). The germline V gene has CDR1 SNHLY and CDR2 FYNNEI. V lost 6 bases, J lost 3 bases, and 14 bases lay in between. This CDR3 spans 14 amino acids. Drawing the rest from reference TRBV2 and TRBJ2-5, the complete variable domain is EPEVTQTPSHQVTQMGQEVILRCVPISNHLYFYWYRQILGQKVEFLVSFYNNEISEKSEIFDDQFSVERPDGSNFTLKIRSTKLEDSAMYFCASRIAVYEETQYFGPGTRLLVL.

The chain employs TRBV6-2 or TRBV6-3 and TRBJ2-7; TRBD1 is a possible D gene (6 bases). In germline, CDR1 is MNHEY, CDR2 SVGEGT. There are 14 residues in the CDR3. V was shortened by 6 bases and J by 1 base, with 13 bases between the two germline ends. The CDR3 region has the DNA TGTGCCAGCAGCCCTGGGGGCGGATCCTACGAGCAGTACTTC. This codes for CASSPGGGSYEQYF.

Only one count was recorded for this clone. The V call is TRBV4-3, the J call TRBJ1-6; the D gene is possibly TRBD1 (5 bases). This CDR3 spans 15 amino acids. Trimming removed 1 base at V and 3 bases at J, with 7 bases between. Germline assignment: CDR1 LGHNA and CDR2 YSLEER. CDR3 in amino acids: CASSQGQFYNSPLHF. For the CDR3, the DNA is TGCGCCAGCAGCCAAGGACAGTTCTATAATTCACCCCTCCACTTT.

V is TRBV6-5 and J is TRBJ1-1, with 8 bases aligning to TRBD1. In germline, CDR1 is MNHEY, CDR2 SVGAGI. The CDR3 contains 14 residues. Unmatched junction bases numbered 6, after V lost 5 bases and J lost 4 bases. CDR3 residues: CASSKQGGFTEAFF. The CDR3 region has the DNA TGTGCCAGCAGTAAACAGGGGGGTTTCACTGAAGCTTTCTTT.

This rearrangement joins TRBV19 to TRBJ2-7; 9 nucleotides agree with TRBD1. The V and J ends lost 6 bases and 3 bases, in that order; junction bases with no gene match: 6. This CDR3 region has 14 residues. Germline lookup yields CDR1 LNHDA and CDR2 SQIVND (reference sequence). The CDR3 coding sequence is TGTGCCAGTAGGAAACGGACAGGGGACTACGAGCAGTACTTC. Translated: CASRKRTGDYEQYF.

The CDR3: CASRRLRGSHEQYF. Written as DNA, the CDR3 is TGTGCCAGCAGACGCCTGAGGGGGAGCCACGAGCAGTACTTC. The J gene is TRBJ2-7, the V gene TRBV27; D is perhaps TRBD1 (6 bases). The V and J ends lost 6 bases and 5 bases respectively, with 17 bases between them. The CDR3 loop spans 14 amino acids. Looked up from germline, CDR1 is MNHEY and CDR2 is SMNVEV (reference sequence).

This chain uses TRBV6-1 with TRBJ1-2; TRBD1 aligns across 9 bases. The CDR3 runs to 17 residues. The V gene's germline CDR1 is MNHNS and CDR2 SASEGT. Trimming cost V 4 bases and J 0 bases; bases outside gene matches: 9. CDR3 DNA sequence: TGTGCCAGCAGTGGAATAAGGGACAGGGAATCTAACTATGGCTACACCTTC. Translated: CASSGIRDRESNYGYTF.